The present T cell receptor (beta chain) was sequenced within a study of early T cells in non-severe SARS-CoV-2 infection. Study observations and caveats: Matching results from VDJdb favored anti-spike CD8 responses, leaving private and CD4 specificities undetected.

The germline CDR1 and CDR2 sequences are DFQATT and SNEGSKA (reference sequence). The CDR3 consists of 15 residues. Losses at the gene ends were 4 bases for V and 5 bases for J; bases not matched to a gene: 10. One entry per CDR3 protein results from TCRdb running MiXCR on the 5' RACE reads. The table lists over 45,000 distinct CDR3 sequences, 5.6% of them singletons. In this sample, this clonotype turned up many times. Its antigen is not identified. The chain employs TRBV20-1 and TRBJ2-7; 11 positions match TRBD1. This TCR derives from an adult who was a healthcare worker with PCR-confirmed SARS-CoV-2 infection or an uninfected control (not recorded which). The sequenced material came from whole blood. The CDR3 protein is CSAINFRTGGNEQYF. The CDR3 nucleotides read TGCAGTGCTATTAATTTTCGGACAGGGGGCAACGAGCAGTACTTC.